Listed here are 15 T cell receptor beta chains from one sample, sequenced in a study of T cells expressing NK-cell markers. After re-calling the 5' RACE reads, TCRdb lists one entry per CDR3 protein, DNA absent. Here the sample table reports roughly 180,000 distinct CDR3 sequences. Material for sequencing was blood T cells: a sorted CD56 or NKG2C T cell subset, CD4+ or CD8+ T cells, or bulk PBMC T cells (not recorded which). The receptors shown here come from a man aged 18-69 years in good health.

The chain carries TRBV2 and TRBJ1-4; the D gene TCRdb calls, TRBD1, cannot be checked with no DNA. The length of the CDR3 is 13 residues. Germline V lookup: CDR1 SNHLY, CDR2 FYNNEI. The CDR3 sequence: CASTRGQIEKLFF.

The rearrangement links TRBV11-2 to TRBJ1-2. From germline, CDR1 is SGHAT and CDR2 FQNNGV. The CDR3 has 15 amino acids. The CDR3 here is CASSTADGSAGGYTF.

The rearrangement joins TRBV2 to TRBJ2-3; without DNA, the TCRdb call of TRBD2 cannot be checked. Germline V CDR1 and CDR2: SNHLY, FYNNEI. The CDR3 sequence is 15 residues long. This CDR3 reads CASTGTSGRTDTQYF. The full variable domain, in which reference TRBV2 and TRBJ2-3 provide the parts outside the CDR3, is EPEVTQTPSHQVTQMGQEVILRCVPISNHLYFYWYRQILGQKVEFLVSFYNNEISEKSEIFDDQFSVERPDGSNFTLKIRSTKLEDSAMYFCASTGTSGRTDTQYFGPGTRLTVL.

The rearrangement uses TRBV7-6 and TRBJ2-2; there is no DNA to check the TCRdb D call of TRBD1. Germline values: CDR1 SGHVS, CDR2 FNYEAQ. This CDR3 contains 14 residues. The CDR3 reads CASSRDINTGELFF.

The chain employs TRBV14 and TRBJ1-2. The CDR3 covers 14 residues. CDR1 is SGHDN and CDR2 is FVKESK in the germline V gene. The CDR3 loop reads CASSLRPLHYGYTF. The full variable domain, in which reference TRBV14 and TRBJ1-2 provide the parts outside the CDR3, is EAGVTQFPSHSVIEKGQTVTLRCDPISGHDNLYWYRRVMGKEIKFLLHFVKESKQDESGMPNNRFLAERTGGTYSTLKVQPAELEDSGVYFCASSLRPLHYGYTFGSGTRLTVV.

This chain's CDR3 is CASSHPAETGELFF. The chain joins TRBV4-2 to TRBJ2-2. The germline V gene has CDR1 LGHNA and CDR2 YNFKEQ. CDR3 size: 14 residues.

The CDR3: CSVVGTSSYEQYF. The chain recombines TRBV29-1 with TRBJ2-7. The CDR3 loop spans 13 amino acids. Germline lookup yields CDR1 SQVTM and CDR2 ANQGSEA.

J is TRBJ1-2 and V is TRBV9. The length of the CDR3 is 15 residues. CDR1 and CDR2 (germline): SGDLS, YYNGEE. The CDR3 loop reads CASSVDLGEIYGYTF.

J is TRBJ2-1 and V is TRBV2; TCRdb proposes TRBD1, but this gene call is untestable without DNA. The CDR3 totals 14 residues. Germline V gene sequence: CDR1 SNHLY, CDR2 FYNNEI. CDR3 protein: CASSEWGQGYEQFF.

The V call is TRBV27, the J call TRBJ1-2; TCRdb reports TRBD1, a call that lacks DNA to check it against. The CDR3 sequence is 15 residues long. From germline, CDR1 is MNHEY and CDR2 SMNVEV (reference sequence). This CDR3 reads CASSLSKGHNYGYTF.

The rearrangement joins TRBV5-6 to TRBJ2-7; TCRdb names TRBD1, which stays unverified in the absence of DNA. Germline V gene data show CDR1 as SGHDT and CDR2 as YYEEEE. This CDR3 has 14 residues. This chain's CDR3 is CASSPTGGLYEQYF.

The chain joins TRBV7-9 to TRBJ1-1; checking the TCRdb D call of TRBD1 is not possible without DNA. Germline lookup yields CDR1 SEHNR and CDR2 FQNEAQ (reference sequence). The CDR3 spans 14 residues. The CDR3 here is CASRTGPMNTEAFF.

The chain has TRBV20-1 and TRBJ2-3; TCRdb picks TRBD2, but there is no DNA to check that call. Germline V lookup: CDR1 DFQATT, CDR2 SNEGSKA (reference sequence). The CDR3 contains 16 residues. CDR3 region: CSARDGASGSTDTQYF.

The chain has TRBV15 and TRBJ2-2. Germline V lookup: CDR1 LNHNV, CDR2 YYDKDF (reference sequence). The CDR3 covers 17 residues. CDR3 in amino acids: CATSRDRQTNTGELFFF. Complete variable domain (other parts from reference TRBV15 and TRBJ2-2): DAMVIQNPRYQVTQFGKPVTLSCSQTLNHNVMYWYQQKSSQAPKLLFHYYDKDFNNEADTPDNFQSRRPNTSFCFLDIRSPGLGDTAMYLCATSRDRQTNTGELFFFGEGSRLTVL.

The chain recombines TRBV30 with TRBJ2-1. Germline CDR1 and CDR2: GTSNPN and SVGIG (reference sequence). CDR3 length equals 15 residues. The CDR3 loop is CAWSVYSVSYNEQFF.